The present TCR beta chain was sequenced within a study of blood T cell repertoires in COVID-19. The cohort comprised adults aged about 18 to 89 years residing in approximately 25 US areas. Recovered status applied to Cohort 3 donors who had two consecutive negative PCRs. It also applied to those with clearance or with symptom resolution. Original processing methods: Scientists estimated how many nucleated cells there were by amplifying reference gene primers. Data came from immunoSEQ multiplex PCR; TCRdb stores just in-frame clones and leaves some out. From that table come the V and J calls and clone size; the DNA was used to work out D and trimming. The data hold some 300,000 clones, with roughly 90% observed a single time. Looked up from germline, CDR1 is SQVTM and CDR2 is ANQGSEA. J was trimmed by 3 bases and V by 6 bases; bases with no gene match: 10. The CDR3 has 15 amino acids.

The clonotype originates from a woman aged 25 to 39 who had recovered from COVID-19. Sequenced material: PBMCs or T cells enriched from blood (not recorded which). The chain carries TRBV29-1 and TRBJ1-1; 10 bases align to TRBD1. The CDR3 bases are TGCAGCGTCGCCCGGGACAGGGGTTGGTACACTGAAGCTTTCTTT. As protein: CSVARDRGWYTEAFF. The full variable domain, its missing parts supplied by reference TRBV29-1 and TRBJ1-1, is SAVISQKPSRDICQRGTSLTIQCQVDSQVTMMFWYRQQPGQSLTLIATANQGSEATYESGFVIDKFPISRPNLTFSTLTVSNMSPEDSSIYLCSVARDRGWYTEAFFGQGTRLTVV.